This T cell receptor beta chain derives from a study of blood T cells in healthy people across ages. As for the study in general: Using template switching, researchers captured about one barcoded beta molecule for each two T cells.

This clonotype was found a few times. Primers used in a second PCR of roughly 6 to 11 cycles were a sample-barcoded 5' primer and a J-beta primer mix. TCRdb redid the calling of the 5' RACE reads with MiXCR, one entry per CDR3 protein. Of more than 650,000 distinct CDR3 sequences listed, 22% are singletons. All donors came from Russia, were Caucasian and healthy, and spanned ages roughly 6 to 95. Approximately 9.1 milliliters was the volume of peripheral blood drawn from each donor. The sample comprised blood. The receptor was isolated from a man aged 65 to 85 in good health.

Here the CDR3 DNA reads TGCGCCAGCAGCTTGGCCTCTAGATCCCCTAGCACAGATACGCAGTATTTT. It codes for CASSLASRSPSTDTQYF. The chain carries TRBV5-1 and TRBJ2-3; D unclear. V lost 0 bases to trimming and J lost 0 bases, with 14 bases between them. Germline V CDR1 and CDR2: SGHRS, YFSETQ. This CDR3 comprises 17 residues.